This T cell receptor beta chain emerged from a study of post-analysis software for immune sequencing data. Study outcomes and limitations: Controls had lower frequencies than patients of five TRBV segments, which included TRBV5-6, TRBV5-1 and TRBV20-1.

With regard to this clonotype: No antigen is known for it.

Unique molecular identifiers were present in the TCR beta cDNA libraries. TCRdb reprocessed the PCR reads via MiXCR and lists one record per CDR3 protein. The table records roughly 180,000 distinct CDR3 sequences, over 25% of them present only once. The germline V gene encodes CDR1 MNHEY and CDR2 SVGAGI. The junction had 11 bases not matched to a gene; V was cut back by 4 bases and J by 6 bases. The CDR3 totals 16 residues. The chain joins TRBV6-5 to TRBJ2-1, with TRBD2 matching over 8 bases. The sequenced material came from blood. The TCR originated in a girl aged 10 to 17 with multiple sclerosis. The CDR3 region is CASSSLGAGEGNEQFF. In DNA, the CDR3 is TGTGCCAGCAGTTCCTTGGGAGCGGGAGAGGGCAATGAGCAGTTCTTC.